This TCR beta chain was observed in a study of blood T cell repertoires in COVID-19. Study context: Material from acute and convalescent COVID-19 was sourced from the United States, Italy and Spain. PBMCs, B-cell-depleted T cells, or T cells were the source of the cDNA or gDNA that made up the material.

Methods used by the authors: Using reference gene primer amplification, nucleated cell counts were estimated. The repertoire was sequenced with immunoSEQ multiplex PCR; TCRdb's copy has only in-frame clones and lacks some. For V, J and clone size, that table is used; D and trimming come from the DNA. The table shows around 260,000 clones, with approximately 90% occurring only once. This CDR3 is built from 15 residues. V was clipped by 0 bases and J by 4 bases, with 9 bases between them. CDR1 and CDR2 from the germline V gene are MGHRA and YSYEKL. The V and J genes are TRBV4-1 and TRBJ2-2; no firm D call. This clonotype was sampled from a man aged 55 to 70 who had recovered from COVID-19. Sequencing was performed on peripheral blood. CDR3 nucleotides: TGCGCCAGCAGCCAAGACAGGATGGTCACCGGGGAGCTGTTTTTT. Amino acid sequence: CASSQDRMVTGELFF.